This entry concerns a single T cell receptor (beta chain). This sample was taken from a study of CD8+CD57+ T cells in acquired aplastic anemia. V dropped 5 bases and J dropped 2; count of bases not matched to a gene: 8. This CDR3 has 15 residues. The germline gives CDR1 SNHLY, CDR2 FYNNEI. Selection for sequencing was limited to patients who had shown CD8+CD57+ cell expansion by flow cytometry. At the time of blood sampling, patients had not yet received any therapy. Researchers used genomic DNA as the template to profile TCR beta VDJ and CDR3. TCRdb called the reads again in MiXCR, with one record for every CDR3 protein. In the table there are 150,000 to 200,000 distinct CDR3 sequences, roughly 48% of which are singletons.

The rearrangement links TRBV2 to TRBJ2-7, with 8 bases that match TRBD1. Specimen: sorted CD4+, CD8+, or CD8+CD57+ T cells (not recorded which) from PBMCs. This receptor was taken from a human donor with aplastic anemia. CDR3 residues: CASSCDRGTPYEQYF. CDR3 nucleotides: TGTGCCAGCAGTTGCGACAGGGGAACCCCCTACGAGCAGTACTTC. The variable domain in full, completed from reference TRBV2 and TRBJ2-7, reads EPEVTQTPSHQVTQMGQEVILRCVPISNHLYFYWYRQILGQKVEFLVSFYNNEISEKSEIFDDQFSVERPDGSNFTLKIRSTKLEDSAMYFCASSCDRGTPYEQYFGPGTRLTVT.